The rows below give T cell receptor beta chains drawn from one sample of a study of T cell responses to AZD1222 COVID-19 vaccine. This table comes from immunoSEQ multiplex PCR, and its TCRdb copy is limited to in-frame clones, with some not included. This sample has roughly 70,000 clones, with roughly 80% found just once. The starting material was peripheral blood, obtained on day 0 of AZD1222 vaccination. The receptors come from an adult in good health. CDR3s include the opening cysteine and the closing phenylalanine or tryptophan. The D gene is left open where the match is weak. Part of the rows lack a size; the others show once, few, many or a class for expanded clones.

cdr3_aa cdr3_nt v_call d_call clone_size j_call
CASSPRVGNYGYTF TGCGCCAGCAGCCCAAGGGTGGGGAACTATGGCTACACCTTC TRBV4-1 NA NA TRBJ1-2
CASGRPGQGGGELFF TGTGCCAGCGGGCGTCCGGGACAGGGCGGCGGGGAGCTGTTTTTT TRBV27 TRBD1 NA TRBJ2-2
CASSLFPQEGGEQYF TGTGCCAGCAGCTTATTCCCACAGGAGGGAGGCGAGCAGTACTTC TRBV7-9 NA NA TRBJ2-7
CASSLETGGFGYTEAFF TGCGCCAGCAGCTTGGAGACAGGGGGTTTCGGATACACTGAAGCTTTCTTT TRBV5-1 TRBD1 NA TRBJ1-1
CASSLGWVRGGETQYF TGTGCCAGCAGCTTAGGGTGGGTTCGGGGAGGAGAGACCCAGTACTTC TRBV7-2 NA NA TRBJ2-5
CASSDVGGPLNYGYTF TGTGCCAGCAGCGATGTGGGGGGACCCCTCAACTATGGCTACACCTTC TRBV9 NA NA TRBJ1-2
CASSYIQGGEQYF TGTGCCAGCAGTTACATCCAGGGCGGCGAGCAGTACTTC TRBV6-5 NA NA TRBJ2-7
CASRMDYEQYF TGTGCCAGCAGAATGGACTACGAGCAGTACTTC TRBV28 NA NA TRBJ2-7
CASSEGQPGQPQHF TGTGCCAGCAGTGAGGGGCAGCCAGGTCAGCCCCAGCATTTT TRBV2 NA NA TRBJ1-5
CSAQRGGYTF TGCAGTGCCCAACGGGGGGGCTACACCTTC TRBV20-1 NA NA TRBJ1-2
CASSPIMDNEQFF TGTGCCAGCAGCCCCATCATGGACAATGAGCAGTTCTTC TRBV9 NA few TRBJ2-1
CASSFGEGDSPLHF TGTGCCAGCAGCTTTGGGGAAGGGGATTCACCCCTCCACTTT TRBV5-5 NA NA TRBJ1-6
CASSSAQGAPAQQYF TGTGCCAGCAGCTCAGCCCAGGGGGCACCCGCCCAGCAGTACTTC TRBV11-2 TRBD1 few TRBJ2-7
CASSYSFGWGNSPLHF TGTGCCAGCAGTTACTCGTTTGGGTGGGGGAATTCACCCCTCCACTTT TRBV6-5 NA NA TRBJ1-6
CASSQEGGAAGELFF TGCGCCAGCAGCCAAGAAGGGGGGGCCGCCGGGGAGCTGTTTTTT TRBV4-3 NA NA TRBJ2-2
CASSGVLATNEKLFF TGTGCCAGCAGTGGGGTTCTTGCAACTAATGAAAAACTGTTTTTT TRBV2 NA NA TRBJ1-4
CASSPQQGAGGELFF TGTGCCAGCAGTCCCCAACAGGGGGCGGGCGGGGAGCTGTTTTTT TRBV2 TRBD1 few TRBJ2-2
CASNSFGFREKLFF TGTGCCAGTAACAGTTTTGGGTTTAGGGAAAAACTGTTTTTT TRBV19 NA NA TRBJ1-4
CASSQTSGTSGHNEQFF TGTGCCAGCAGCCAAACCTCCGGGACTAGCGGCCACAATGAGCAGTTCTTC TRBV11-2 TRBD2 NA TRBJ2-1
CASSWDRKGYEQYF TGTGCCAGCAGCTGGGACAGGAAGGGCTACGAGCAGTACTTC TRBV6-5 TRBD1 NA TRBJ2-7
CASSLAGTDNTEAFF TGTGCCAGCAGCCTGGCCGGGACAGATAACACTGAAGCTTTCTTT TRBV5-4 TRBD1 NA TRBJ1-1
CASTRGATDTQYF TGTGCCAGCACCAGGGGGGCCACAGATACGCAGTATTTT TRBV12-3/TRBV12-4 NA NA TRBJ2-3
CASSPRPTGVPREQYF TGTGCCAGCAGTCCCCGCCCGACAGGGGTTCCGAGGGAGCAGTACTTC TRBV27 TRBD1 NA TRBJ2-7
CASSTNDGYEQYF TGTGCCAGCAGTACCAACGACGGCTACGAGCAGTACTTC TRBV6-5 NA NA TRBJ2-7
CASSRGQGSTDTQYF TGTGCCAGCAGCAGAGGACAGGGAAGCACAGATACGCAGTATTTT TRBV7-9 TRBD1 NA TRBJ2-3
CASSVSINTEAFF TGTGCCAGCAGTGTCTCAATAAACACTGAAGCTTTCTTT TRBV6-4 NA NA TRBJ1-1
CASSDTGEAFF TGTGCCAGCAGTGACACAGGGGAAGCTTTCTTT TRBV6-4 NA NA TRBJ1-1
CASSASGGGADTQYF TGTGCCAGCAGCGCCTCTGGCGGGGGGGCAGATACGCAGTATTTT TRBV9 TRBD2 few TRBJ2-3
CAISHPGTRGSYNEQFF TGTGCCATCAGTCACCCCGGGACTAGGGGCTCCTACAATGAGCAGTTCTTC TRBV10-3 TRBD2 NA TRBJ2-1
CASSIRGGQNTEAFF TGTGCCAGTAGTATTAGGGGTGGACAAAACACTGAAGCTTTCTTT TRBV19 NA NA TRBJ1-1
CAGSLDEGSLTEAFF TGCGCCGGCAGCTTGGACGAGGGGTCGCTCACTGAAGCTTTCTTT TRBV5-1 NA once TRBJ1-1
CASSQFQDRGRGNTIYF TGTGCCAGCAGCCAATTTCAAGACAGGGGCCGAGGAAACACCATATATTTT TRBV7-9 TRBD1 NA TRBJ1-3
CASSRRENYGYTF TGTGCCAGCAGCCGGCGGGAGAACTATGGCTACACCTTC TRBV11-3 NA NA TRBJ1-2
CASSKGPDRSSYNEQFF TGTGCCAGTAGTAAGGGTCCCGACAGGAGCTCCTACAATGAGCAGTTCTTC TRBV19 NA NA TRBJ2-1
CASSEGIYSGNTIYF TGTGCCAGCAGCGAAGGGATCTACTCTGGAAACACCATATATTTT TRBV6-1 NA NA TRBJ1-3
CASSYGTENEQFF TGTGCCAGCAGCTACGGGACAGAGAATGAGCAGTTCTTC TRBV7-7 TRBD1 NA TRBJ2-1
CASSSGQGRTEAFF TGTGCCAGCAGCTCGGGACAGGGGAGGACTGAAGCTTTCTTT TRBV5-8 TRBD1 NA TRBJ1-1
CASSESVRAFF TGCGCCAGCAGTGAGTCTGTGCGTGCTTTCTTT TRBV10-2 NA once TRBJ1-1
CASIGGGDEQFF TGTGCCAGCATTGGAGGGGGGGATGAGCAGTTCTTC TRBV2 NA NA TRBJ2-1
CASSLATGVITEAFF TGCGCCAGCAGCCTGGCCACGGGGGTCATCACTGAAGCTTTCTTT TRBV5-1 NA NA TRBJ1-1
CASSPEGPYEQYF TGTGCCAGCAGCCCGGAGGGACCCTACGAGCAGTACTTC TRBV9 NA NA TRBJ2-7
CATSPTRGTNEKLFF TGTGCCACCAGTCCCACCAGGGGTACTAATGAAAAACTGTTTTTT TRBV24-1 NA NA TRBJ1-4
CASSQGAGGPNTEAFF TGCGCCAGCAGCCAAGGTGCGGGGGGACCGAACACTGAAGCTTTCTTT TRBV4-3 NA NA TRBJ1-1
CASSAFEAGGDEKLFF TGTGCCAGCAGCGCCTTCGAGGCAGGGGGCGATGAAAAACTGTTTTTT TRBV9 TRBD1 NA TRBJ1-4
CASSQDRRYGYTF TGCGCCAGCAGCCAAGATAGGCGGTATGGCTACACCTTC TRBV4-3 NA NA TRBJ1-2
CATSDSGIHNEQFF TGTGCCACCAGTGATTCGGGGATTCACAATGAGCAGTTCTTC TRBV24-1 NA NA TRBJ2-1
CASSFVRGDQPQHF TGTGCCAGCAGCTTTGTACGGGGGGATCAGCCCCAGCATTTT TRBV12-1 NA NA TRBJ1-5
CASSVGTSGETQYF TGTGCCAGCAGCGTCGGGACTAGCGGGGAGACCCAGTACTTC TRBV11-3 TRBD2 once TRBJ2-5
CASSQERTHRPGDEQYF TGTGCCAGCAGCCAAGAGAGAACACACCGCCCCGGGGACGAGCAGTACTTC TRBV4-2 NA NA TRBJ2-7
CASSLSRQGAETQYF TGTGCCAGCAGCTTATCGAGACAGGGGGCAGAGACCCAGTACTTC TRBV7-9 TRBD1 NA TRBJ2-5
CASSEGSYNEQFF TGTGCCAGCAGTGAAGGTTCCTACAATGAGCAGTTCTTC TRBV5-4 NA NA TRBJ2-1
CASSRTSGGREQFF TGTGCCAGCAGCCGGACTAGCGGGGGGAGGGAGCAGTTCTTC TRBV6-4 TRBD2 NA TRBJ2-1
CASSVSGGAYTDTQYF TGTGCCAGCAGCGTTAGCGGGGGGGCGTACACAGATACGCAGTATTTT TRBV9 TRBD2 NA TRBJ2-3
CASSYGETYEQYF TGTGCCAGCAGTTACGGGGAGACCTACGAGCAGTACTTC TRBV6-6 NA NA TRBJ2-7